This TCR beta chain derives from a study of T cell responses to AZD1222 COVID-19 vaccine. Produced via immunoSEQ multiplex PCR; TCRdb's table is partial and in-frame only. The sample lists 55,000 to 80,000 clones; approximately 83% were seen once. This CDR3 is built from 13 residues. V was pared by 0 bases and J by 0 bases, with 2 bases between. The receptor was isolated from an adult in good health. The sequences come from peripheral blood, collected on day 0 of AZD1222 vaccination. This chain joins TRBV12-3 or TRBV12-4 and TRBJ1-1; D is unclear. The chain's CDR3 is CASSLALNTEAFF. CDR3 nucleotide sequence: TGTGCCAGCAGTTTAGCGTTGAACACTGAAGCTTTCTTT.